The 18 T cell receptor beta chains below come from one sample, sequenced in a study of shared clonotypes between healthy human individuals. Here immunoSEQ multiplex PCR was the method, and the copy in TCRdb shows in-frame clones only, minus some. The data show 1,400,000 or so clones, less than 99% seen once. Sequencing was performed on naive CD4+ T cells sorted from blood. Subset noted: CD45RA+ positively selected. Every receptor here comes from a man aged 30 to 45 in good health.

The rearrangement joins TRBV4-3 to TRBJ1-4; TRBD1 matches 7 bases. Germline values: CDR1 LGHNA, CDR2 YSLEER. Trimming cost V 4 bases and J 9 bases; bases outside gene matches: 14. The CDR3 sequence is 16 residues long. The CDR3 DNA reads as TGCGCCAGCAGCCTTAGGACAGGTGGTAGGATGAAAAAACTGTTTTTT. Amino acids: CASSLRTGGRMKKLFF.

To note about this clone: This sample includes further DNA sequences coding for the same CDR3. The J gene is TRBJ1-4, the V gene TRBV5-1; tentative D call: TRBD1 (5 bases). V gave up 5 bases and J gave up 7 bases, with 12 bases separating them. The CDR3 consists of 13 residues. CDR1 is SGHRS, CDR2 YFSETQ, per germline. The CDR3 sequence: CASSQGSGEKLFF. In DNA form, the CDR3 reads TGCGCCAGCAGTCAGGGTTCGGGTGAAAAACTGTTTTTT.

As concerns this clone: Other DNA variants within this sample encode the same CDR3. The chain links TRBV5-1 to TRBJ1-1; D not certain. Germline V lookup: CDR1 SGHRS, CDR2 YFSETQ. The V gene lost 0 bases and the J gene lost 0 bases, with 3 bases spanning the gap. The CDR3 runs to 13 residues. The CDR3 here is CASSLGMNTEAFF. The CDR3 DNA follows: TGCGCCAGCAGCTTGGGCATGAACACTGAAGCTTTCTTT.

The chain joins TRBV10-3 to TRBJ2-2, with D maybe TRBD2 (5 bases). The CDR3 contains 14 residues. Trimming shortened V by 8 bases and J by 6 bases, and 16 bases separated the two germline ends. The germline V gene has CDR1 ENHRY and CDR2 SYGVKD. The CDR3 nucleotides are TGTGCCATCTATGTAGTCTTGAGGGCCGGGGAGCTGTTTTTT. Translation gives CAIYVVLRAGELFF.

The V and J genes are TRBV2 and TRBJ1-5; D is unresolved. V dropped 6 bases and J dropped 4 bases, with 7 bases sitting between them. Germline loops: CDR1 SNHLY, CDR2 FYNNEI. CDR3 length: 12 residues. DNA for the CDR3: TGTGCCAGCAGGGAGGGAAATCAGCCCCAGCATTTT. Its translation is CASREGNQPQHF.

The J gene is TRBJ2-1, the V gene TRBV18; tentatively, D is TRBD1 (5 bases). Trimming left V 3 bases short and J 5 bases short, with 8 bases between. The CDR3 totals 13 residues. Germline assignment: CDR1 KGHSH and CDR2 LQKENI. The CDR3 protein is CASSPIQDNEQFF. The CDR3 DNA is TGTGCCAGCTCACCGATACAGGACAATGAGCAGTTCTTC. Combining the CDR3 with reference TRBV18 and TRBJ2-1 gives the whole variable domain NAGVMQNPRHLVRRRGQEARLRCSPMKGHSHVYWYRQLPEEGLKFMVYLQKENIIDESGMPKERFSAEFPKEGPSILRIQQVVRGDSAAYFCASSPIQDNEQFFGPGTRLTVL.

This clone is a singleton in its sample. The chain links TRBV25-1 to TRBJ2-3; a weak D match, TRBD2 (6 bases). The CDR3 spans 15 residues. V was shortened by 3 bases and J by 6 bases, with 16 bases between the two germline ends. Germline V gene sequence: CDR1 MGHDK, CDR2 SYGVNS. The DNA for the CDR3 is TGTGCCAGCAGTGACCGCGGGACCCCCTCTGATACGCAGTATTTT. It codes for CASSDRGTPSDTQYF.

The DNA for the CDR3 is TGTGCCACCAGCAGAGCCGGGGGGTATGGGGAGACCCAGTACTTC. Translation gives CATSRAGGYGETQYF. V gene TRBV15 combines with J gene TRBJ2-5; 7 bases agree with TRBD2. CDR1 is LNHNV, CDR2 YYDKDF, per germline (reference sequence). J was trimmed by 5 bases and V by 1 base; bases with no gene match: 7. This CDR3 contains 15 residues.

This clone has just one count. V usage is TRBV5-1 and J usage is TRBJ2-6; a possible D gene is TRBD1 (6 bases). V was pared by 4 bases and J by 0 bases, with 17 bases between. This CDR3 is 18 amino acids long. Looked up from germline, CDR1 is SGHRS and CDR2 is YFSETQ. CDR3 bases: TGCGCCAGCAGCCTCCGACCGGACAGCTTCTCTGGGGCCAACGTCCTGACTTTC. Translated, it gives CASSLRPDSFSGANVLTF.

J is TRBJ2-3 and V is TRBV6-4; D is undetermined. Trimming removed 6 bases from V and 2 bases from J, with 15 bases in between. CDR3 size: 15 residues. CDR1 is MRHNA and CDR2 is SNTAGT in the germline V gene. CDR3 region: CASSLHPRNTDTQYF. For the CDR3, the DNA is TGTGCCAGCAGCCTACACCCCAGGAACACAGATACGCAGTATTTT.

This clone occurred once. The rearrangement links TRBV2 to TRBJ1-4, with D perhaps TRBD1 (6 bases). Germline lookup yields CDR1 SNHLY and CDR2 FYNNEI. The CDR3 runs to 14 residues. V lost 10 bases, J lost 2 bases, and 14 bases lay in between. For the CDR3, the DNA is TGTGCCAACGCACGGGGGGGCACTAATGAAAAACTGTTTTTT. Translation gives CANARGGTNEKLFF.

The chain couples TRBV7-9 to TRBJ2-7; D is unclear. This CDR3 has 15 residues. The germline CDR1 and CDR2 sequences are SEHNR and FQNEAQ (reference sequence). Trimming left V 4 bases short and J 2 bases short, with 15 bases between. CDR3 DNA sequence: TGTGCCAGCAGCTCTCGGGCAGGTGGGGCCTACGAGCAGTACTTC. Protein sequence: CASSSRAGGAYEQYF.

The chain recombines TRBV15 with TRBJ1-5; possibly TRBD1 for D (5 bases). Trimming took off 3 bases at V and 7 bases at J, with 19 bases between the two ends. This CDR3 has 16 amino acids. Germline CDR1 LNHNV, CDR2 YYDKDF (reference sequence). The CDR3 DNA sequence: TGTGCCACCAGCAGCCCCCGGGCAGGGCAGGGCCAGCCCCAGCATTTT. This translates into CATSSPRAGQGQPQHF. Looking up the rest from reference TRBV15 and TRBJ1-5 gives the full variable domain: DAMVIQNPRYQVTQFGKPVTLSCSQTLNHNVMYWYQQKSSQAPKLLFHYYDKDFNNEADTPDNFQSRRPNTSFCFLDIRSPGLGDTAMYLCATSSPRAGQGQPQHFGDGTRLSIL.

The chain combines TRBV7-9 with TRBJ1-5; possible D gene TRBD1, 5 bases. This CDR3 comprises 12 residues. Trimming cost V 8 bases and J 3 bases, with 8 bases left between them. CDR1 and CDR2 from the germline V gene are SEHNR and FQNEAQ (reference sequence). The CDR3, as DNA: TGTGCCAGCGGGACTCCCAATCAGCCCCAGCATTTT. It is translated as CASGTPNQPQHF.

V usage is TRBV5-1 and J usage is TRBJ2-1; maybe TRBD1 (5 bases). This CDR3 spans 15 amino acids. V shed 0 bases and J shed 6 bases, with 13 bases lying between them. Germline CDR1 and CDR2: SGHRS and YFSETQ. The CDR3 spells CASSLAPGSGNEQFF. The CDR3 region has the DNA TGCGCCAGCAGCTTGGCCCCAGGGTCGGGCAATGAGCAGTTCTTC.

The table lists this clone with a count of one. V usage is TRBV2 and J usage is TRBJ2-1, with 10 bases aligning to TRBD1. Germline V gene lookup returns CDR1 SNHLY and CDR2 FYNNEI. The CDR3 sequence is 14 residues long. V was clipped by 6 bases and J by 7 bases; unmatched bases: 6. The CDR3 loop is CASRRDRGVNEQFF. The CDR3 nucleotides are TGTGCCAGCAGGCGGGACAGGGGCGTTAATGAGCAGTTCTTC.

The chain has TRBV5-1 and TRBJ2-5; possible D gene TRBD1, 5 bases. The germline gives CDR1 SGHRS, CDR2 YFSETQ. V lost 4 bases to trimming and J lost 1 base, with 11 bases between them. The CDR3 runs to 14 residues. The DNA of the CDR3 is TGCGCCAGCAGCCCTGGGGCAGTCCAAGAGACCCAGTACTTC. Translation gives CASSPGAVQETQYF.

This sequence joins TRBV7-2 and TRBJ2-6; TRBD1 matches at 8 bases. The CDR3 has 15 amino acids. Germline CDR1 is SGHTA and CDR2 is FQGNSA. V dropped 4 bases and J dropped 4; count of bases not matched to a gene: 3. CDR3 region: CASSSGGGGANVLTF. In DNA form, the CDR3 reads TGTGCCAGCAGCTCAGGGGGCGGAGGGGCCAACGTCCTGACTTTC.